This TCR beta chain was sequenced during a study of blood T cell repertoires in COVID-19. About the research overall: From T cells, B-cell-depleted T cells, or PBMCs came the material, which was cDNA or gDNA.

The CDR3 length is 16 residues. The V gene's germline CDR1 is SEHNR and CDR2 FQNEAQ (reference sequence). V shed 4 bases and J 4 bases; nucleotides not matched to a gene: 9. In the original processing: Amplification from reference gene primers served as the basis for estimated nucleated cell counts. Here immunoSEQ multiplex PCR was the method, and the copy in TCRdb shows in-frame clones only, minus some. The V and J calls and clone size were taken over from that table, and D and trimming were inferred from the DNA. The profile shows 150,000 to 200,000 clones, about four fifths of them singletons. The Seattle patients, enrolled during active infection, were followed longitudinally.

Sequencing was done on a sample of peripheral blood. The genes are TRBV7-9 and TRBJ2-3; 9 bases agree with TRBD1. The source is a woman of 80 years or more with COVID-19, enrolled during active disease. CDR3 amino acids: CASSSRRGTGSDTQYF. The CDR3 DNA sequence: TGTGCCAGCAGCTCAAGGCGGGGGACAGGGTCAGATACGCAGTATTTT.